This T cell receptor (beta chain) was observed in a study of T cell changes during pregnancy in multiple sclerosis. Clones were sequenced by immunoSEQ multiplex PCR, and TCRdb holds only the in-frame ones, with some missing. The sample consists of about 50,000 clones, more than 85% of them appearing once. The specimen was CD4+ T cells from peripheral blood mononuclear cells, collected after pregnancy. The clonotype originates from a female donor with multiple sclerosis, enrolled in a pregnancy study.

The DNA for the CDR3 is TGTGCCAGCAGCACTAGCGGAGGGGGCCGGGATACGCAGTATTTT. Translation gives CASSTSGGGRDTQYF. The chain links TRBV5-4 to TRBJ2-3, with D possibly TRBD2 on 8 matching bases. CDR1 is SGHNT, CDR2 YYREEE, per germline (reference sequence). V shed 4 bases and J shed 6 bases, with 18 bases lying between them. This CDR3 has 15 amino acids.